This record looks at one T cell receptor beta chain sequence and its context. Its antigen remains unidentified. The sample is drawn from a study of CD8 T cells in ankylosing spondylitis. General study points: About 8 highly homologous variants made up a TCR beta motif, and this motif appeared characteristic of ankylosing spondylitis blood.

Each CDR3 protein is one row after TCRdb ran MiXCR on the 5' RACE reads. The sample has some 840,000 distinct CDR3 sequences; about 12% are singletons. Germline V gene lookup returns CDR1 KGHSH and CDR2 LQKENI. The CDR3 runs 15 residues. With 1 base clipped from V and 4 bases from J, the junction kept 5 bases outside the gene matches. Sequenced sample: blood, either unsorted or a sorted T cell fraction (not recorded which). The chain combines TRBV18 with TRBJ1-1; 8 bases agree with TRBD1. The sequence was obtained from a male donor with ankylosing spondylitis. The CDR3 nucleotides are TGTGCCAGCTCACCACTCCAACAGGGGGGCACTGAAGCTTTCTTT. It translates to CASSPLQQGGTEAFF.